Shown below are 27 T cell receptor beta chains from a single sample sequenced in a study of beta chain features in type 1 diabetes. The isolated RNA, all of it, was reverse transcribed, so expressed TCRB transcripts were what got sequenced. Repertoires were generated with immunoSEQ multiplex PCR, while TCRdb's copy carries only in-frame clones and drops some. This sample carries roughly 170,000 clones, more than 10% of them seen once, and the ten largest clones take roughly 0.6%. Material: central memory CD4+ T cells from blood. The receptors come from a woman younger than 35 in good health.

The chain carries TRBV6-5 and TRBJ1-1; D gene ambiguous. The V gene lost 4 bases and the J gene lost 11 bases, with 17 bases spanning the gap. The germline V gene encodes CDR1 MNHEY and CDR2 SVGAGI. The CDR3 loop spans 13 amino acids. CDR3 sequence: CASSLARGGEAFF. The CDR3 DNA follows: TGTGCCAGCAGTTTAGCACGGGGTGGAGAGGCTTTCTTT.

Here the CDR3 reads CASSYSRTGSVYGYTF. The CDR3, as DNA: TGTGCCAGCAGTTACTCGAGAACAGGGTCGGTCTATGGCTACACCTTC. The V and J genes are TRBV6-5 and TRBJ1-2; D possibly corresponds to TRBD1 (6 bases). The V gene lost 0 bases and the J gene lost 4 bases, with 15 bases spanning the gap. Germline loops: CDR1 MNHEY, CDR2 SVGAGI. The CDR3 is 16 residues long.

V and J are TRBV5-4 and TRBJ1-4; 9 bases map to TRBD1. Germline V gene lookup returns CDR1 SGHNT and CDR2 YYREEE (reference sequence). Trimming took 0 bases from V and 5 from J; bases not matched to a gene: 2. The CDR3 length is 15 residues. CDR3 coding DNA: TGTGCCAGCAGCTTGGTGGGGACAGGGAATGAAAAACTGTTTTTT. Its translation is CASSLVGTGNEKLFF.

In this sample, this clone turned up a few times. The chain couples TRBV9 to TRBJ1-2; TRBD1 agrees at 7 bases. Losses at the gene ends were 4 bases for V and 8 bases for J; bases not matched to a gene: 5. The CDR3 length is 12 residues. CDR1 is SGDLS and CDR2 is YYNGEE in the germline V gene. The CDR3 sequence: CASSYRTGGYTF. CDR3 sequence (DNA): TGTGCCAGCAGCTATCGGACAGGAGGCTACACCTTC.

This clone has just a few counts. Other nucleotide sequences in the sample specify the same CDR3. This chain uses TRBV4-2 with TRBJ1-2; 10 nucleotides match TRBD1. V lost 4 bases to trimming and J lost 6 bases; unmatched junction nucleotides: 2. Germline loops: CDR1 LGHNA, CDR2 YNFKEQ. The CDR3 is 13 residues long. The DNA of the CDR3 is TGTGCCAGCAGCCTGGGGACAGGGGATGGCTACACCTTC. It translates to CASSLGTGDGYTF.

This clone came up a few times. This chain links TRBV27 with TRBJ1-5; weak D call: TRBD1 (6 bases). Looked up from germline, CDR1 is MNHEY and CDR2 is SMNVEV (reference sequence). The CDR3 totals 14 residues. Trimming pared 3 bases from V and 4 bases from J, leaving 10 bases between. The CDR3 loop is CASSFGRGNQPQHF. The CDR3 coding sequence is TGTGCCAGCAGTTTCGGGAGGGGGAATCAGCCCCAGCATTTT.

The CDR3 sequence is CASSFEGEELFF. In DNA, the CDR3 is TGCGCCAGCAGCTTCGAGGGGGAGGAGCTGTTTTTT. The rearrangement links TRBV5-1 to TRBJ2-2; weak D call: TRBD1 (6 bases). The length of the CDR3 is 12 residues. Germline V gives CDR1 SGHRS, CDR2 YFSETQ. The V end was cut by 2 bases, the J end by 10 bases, with 9 bases between.

The chain employs TRBV7-9 and TRBJ1-1; perhaps TRBD1 as D (5 bases). The CDR3 spans 14 residues. Looked up from germline, CDR1 is SEHNR and CDR2 is FQNEAQ (reference sequence). V lost 1 base to trimming and J lost 1 base, with 7 bases between them. Here the CDR3 DNA reads TGTGCCAGCAGCTTAGAAGGACAGAACACTGAAGCTTTCTTT. Translating gives CASSLEGQNTEAFF.

This clone has only a few counts. The CDR3 region has the DNA TGTGCCAGCAGTATTTGGAGTCAAGAGACCCAGTACTTC. Encoded protein: CASSIWSQETQYF. The V call is TRBV5-4, the J call TRBJ2-5, with D uncertain. Between the trimmed V and J ends, which lost 5 bases and 2 bases, there was a span of 10 bases. The V gene's germline CDR1 is SGHNT and CDR2 YYREEE (reference sequence). The CDR3 covers 13 residues.

This chain joins TRBV28 and TRBJ2-1; 8 bases are shared with TRBD2. With 5 bases clipped from V and 5 bases from J, the junction kept 8 bases outside the gene matches. CDR1 and CDR2 (germline): MDHEN, SYDVKM. The CDR3 totals 15 residues. Here the CDR3 reads CASSPASGGHNEQFF. The CDR3 DNA reads TGTGCCAGCAGTCCCGCATCGGGAGGGCACAATGAGCAGTTCTTC. The full variable domain, rest sourced from reference TRBV28 and TRBJ2-1, is DVKVTQSSRYLVKRTGEKVFLECVQDMDHENMFWYRQDPGLGLRLIYFSYDVKMKEKGDIPEGYSVSREKKERFSLILESASTNQTSMYLCASSPASGGHNEQFFGPGTRLTVL.

This chain connects TRBV30 to TRBJ2-1, with TRBD2 identical over 7 bases. V lost 8 bases, J lost 3 bases, and 10 bases stayed unmatched. The CDR3 length is 14 residues. Germline V gives CDR1 GTSNPN, CDR2 SVGIG (reference sequence). The DNA for the CDR3 is TGTGCCGGAGTAACTGGCGGGAGCTACAATGAGCAGTTCTTC. The encoded protein is CAGVTGGSYNEQFF.

The chain links TRBV7-2 to TRBJ2-1; 7 bases are shared with TRBD2. In germline, CDR1 is SGHTA, CDR2 FQGNSA. The CDR3 contains 14 residues. Unmatched junction bases numbered 4, after V lost 1 base and J lost 7 bases. CDR3 DNA sequence: TGTGCCAGCAGCTTAGTATCCGGGGGGAATGAGCAGTTCTTC. Translation gives CASSLVSGGNEQFF.

This chain uses TRBV28 with TRBJ1-1, with a possible D match to TRBD1 (5 bases). V lost 8 bases and J lost 5, with 21 bases in between. The CDR3 runs to 15 residues. The V gene's germline CDR1 is MDHEN and CDR2 SYDVKM. Here the CDR3 reads CASLPGRRAFTEAFF. Written as DNA, the CDR3 is TGTGCCAGCCTACCAGGGCGCCGCGCCTTTACTGAAGCTTTCTTT.

The chain uses TRBV28 and TRBJ2-2; a possible D gene is TRBD1 (6 bases). V was trimmed by 6 bases and J by 4 bases, leaving 12 bases between them. This CDR3 is 14 amino acids long. CDR1 MDHEN and CDR2 SYDVKM come from the germline V gene. The CDR3 protein is CASRRTEPTGELFF. CDR3 nucleotide sequence: TGTGCCAGCAGGAGGACAGAGCCCACCGGGGAGCTGTTTTTT.

The CDR3 loop reads CASSWTDMNTEAFF. Here the CDR3 DNA reads TGTGCCAGCAGCTGGACGGACATGAACACTGAAGCTTTCTTT. The chain carries TRBV11-2 and TRBJ1-1; possible D gene TRBD1, 5 bases. Trimming shortened V by 4 bases and J by 0 bases, and 9 bases separated the two germline ends. The CDR3 is 14 amino acids. CDR1 is SGHAT and CDR2 is FQNNGV in the germline V gene.

The rearrangement joins TRBV18 to TRBJ1-5, with 7 bases identical to TRBD1. The CDR3 is 14 residues long. The J segment lost 5 bases and the V segment lost 4 bases, leaving 5 bases of the junction unmatched. From germline, CDR1 is KGHSH and CDR2 LQKENI. The CDR3 coding sequence is TGTGCCAGCTCACGTCAGGGGGTGGATCAGCCCCAGCATTTT. Translated: CASSRQGVDQPQHF.

This rearrangement joins TRBV6-6 to TRBJ2-2, with 10 positions matching TRBD2. This CDR3 comprises 14 residues. Trimming took 6 bases from V and 6 from J; bases not matched to a gene: 4. The germline V gene encodes CDR1 MNHNY and CDR2 SVGAGI (reference sequence). In nucleotides, the CDR3 is TGTGCCAGCAGAGGAGCGGGAGGGCCCGGGGAGCTGTTTTTT. It yields the protein CASRGAGGPGELFF.

The CDR3 is CASSSQRGSSYEQYF. DNA for the CDR3: TGTGCCAGTAGTTCCCAGCGGGGGAGCTCCTACGAGCAGTACTTC. The J gene is TRBJ2-7, the V gene TRBV19; the match to TRBD2 covers 8 bases. Trimming at V came to 5 bases and at J to 0 bases, leaving 6 bases not matched to a gene. This CDR3 contains 15 residues. Germline loops: CDR1 LNHDA, CDR2 SQIVND (reference sequence).

This clone has a handful of counts. The V gene is TRBV7-2, the J gene TRBJ2-6, with 12 nucleotides matching TRBD1. The CDR3 runs 18 residues. The germline CDR1 and CDR2 sequences are SGHTA and FQGNSA. The J segment lost 2 bases and the V segment lost 6 bases, leaving 8 bases of the junction unmatched. CDR3 protein: CASSKGWDRGPGANVLTF. CDR3 bases: TGTGCCAGCAGTAAGGGTTGGGACAGGGGGCCTGGGGCCAACGTCCTGACTTTC.

The chain links TRBV5-5 to TRBJ2-1, with D uncertain. Germline V gene lookup returns CDR1 SGHKS and CDR2 YYEKEE (reference sequence). This CDR3 comprises 14 residues. V was trimmed by 0 bases and J by 7 bases, leaving 11 bases between them. CDR3 region: CASSLDGARNEQFF. Written as DNA, the CDR3 is TGTGCCAGCAGCTTGGATGGCGCGAGGAATGAGCAGTTCTTC.

The rearrangement uses TRBV28 and TRBJ2-7, with TRBD2 identical over 13 bases. V lost 4 bases and J lost 5; bases outside the gene matches: 11. This CDR3 contains 17 residues. Germline V CDR1 and CDR2: MDHEN, SYDVKM. This CDR3 is CASSSPSTSGRNHEQYF. DNA for the CDR3: TGTGCCAGCAGTTCCCCATCGACTAGCGGGAGGAACCACGAGCAGTACTTC.

This clone was seen more than once but under ten times. V usage is TRBV18 and J usage is TRBJ2-1; TRBD1 aligns across 9 bases. Looked up from germline, CDR1 is KGHSH and CDR2 is LQKENI. Trimming cost V 3 bases and J 2 bases; bases outside gene matches: 2. The CDR3 totals 15 residues. In DNA form, the CDR3 reads TGTGCCAGCTCACCGGGACAGGGTACCTACAATGAGCAGTTCTTC. Encoded protein: CASSPGQGTYNEQFF. The variable domain in full, completed from reference TRBV18 and TRBJ2-1, reads NAGVMQNPRHLVRRRGQEARLRCSPMKGHSHVYWYRQLPEEGLKFMVYLQKENIIDESGMPKERFSAEFPKEGPSILRIQQVVRGDSAAYFCASSPGQGTYNEQFFGPGTRLTVL.

In its sample, this clone was seen a few times. The rearrangement joins TRBV10-3 to TRBJ1-2, with D possibly being TRBD1 (5 bases). The CDR3 sequence is 13 residues long. V was clipped by 4 bases and J by 6 bases, with 12 bases between them. The germline gives CDR1 ENHRY, CDR2 SYGVKD. This CDR3 reads CAISVIGADGYTF. For the CDR3, the DNA is TGTGCCATCAGTGTTATAGGGGCTGATGGCTACACCTTC.

The V call is TRBV5-4, the J call TRBJ1-2, with D unclear. The CDR3 totals 13 residues. V lost 4 bases and J 4 bases, leaving 11 bases between the germline ends. Germline V gene lookup returns CDR1 SGHNT and CDR2 YYREEE (reference sequence). The chain's CDR3 is CASSQKRPYGYTF. Written as DNA, the CDR3 is TGTGCCAGCAGCCAAAAGCGGCCCTATGGCTACACCTTC.

This clone was counted many times. The chain uses TRBV9 and TRBJ2-1; TRBD2 might be the D (5 bases). Trimming left V 4 bases short and J 7 bases short, with 18 bases between. Germline V CDR1 and CDR2: SGDLS, YYNGEE. CDR3 size: 15 residues. This CDR3 is CASSYRGQDFNEQFF. The CDR3 region has the DNA TGTGCCAGCAGCTACCGCGGGCAAGACTTTAATGAGCAGTTCTTC.

The chain carries TRBV29-1 and TRBJ1-4; a weak D match, TRBD1 (5 bases). Deletions cut 6 bases from V and 7 bases from J, with 18 bases between. The CDR3 is made up of 14 amino acids. Germline assignment: CDR1 SQVTM and CDR2 ANQGSEA. The CDR3 reads CSVLKIGVGEKLFF. DNA of the CDR3: TGCAGCGTGCTTAAGATAGGGGTCGGTGAAAAACTGTTTTTT. Full variable domain (rest looked up from reference TRBV29-1 and TRBJ1-4): SAVISQKPSRDICQRGTSLTIQCQVDSQVTMMFWYRQQPGQSLTLIATANQGSEATYESGFVIDKFPISRPNLTFSTLTVSNMSPEDSSIYLCSVLKIGVGEKLFFGSGTQLSVL.

This clone was detected only a few times. The chain is built from TRBV2 and TRBJ2-1, with a weak D call TRBD1 (6 bases). The V end was cut by 7 bases, the J end by 15 bases, with 16 bases between. The germline gives CDR1 SNHLY, CDR2 FYNNEI. This CDR3 has 11 residues. The CDR3 loop is CASIYNRVLFF. The DNA of the CDR3 is TGTGCCAGCATTTATAACAGGGTACTGTTCTTC.